These 9 T cell receptor beta chains were all obtained from the same sample, sequenced in a study of cytomegalovirus exposure and HLA in healthy donors (dated by TCRdb to the late 2010s). The library relied on the immunoSEQ multiplex PCR assay. For the multiplex PCR, a mixture combining 60 forward primers for TCR Vbeta segments and 13 reverse primers for TCR Jbeta segments was used. Here the immuneACCESS table is served through TCRdb, limited to in-frame sequences with V and J called. Missing clones are a known gap in these copies; in checked studies unresolved V genes cover under half, and the rest lacks a known reason. The sample table holds around 140,000 clones, of which 77% were seen once. Approximately 1.5% of the sample lies in the top ten. The sequenced sample was PBMCs. Every receptor here comes from a female donor in good health and CMV-seronegative.

V gene TRBV28 combines with J gene TRBJ2-7; D possibly corresponds to TRBD1 (6 bases). Germline assignment: CDR1 MDHEN and CDR2 SYDVKM. The CDR3 is made up of 15 amino acids. V lost 7 bases to trimming and J lost 3 bases, with 19 bases between them. CDR3 nucleotides: TGTGCCAGCACCGCAACGGTGACAGGACGCTACGAGCAGTACTTC. As protein: CASTATVTGRYEQYF. Variable domain in full (rest from reference TRBV28 and TRBJ2-7): DVKVTQSSRYLVKRTGEKVFLECVQDMDHENMFWYRQDPGLGLRLIYFSYDVKMKEKGDIPEGYSVSREKKERFSLILESASTNQTSMYLCASTATVTGRYEQYFGPGTRLTVT.

The chain couples TRBV19 to TRBJ1-5; 11 bases are a match to TRBD1. The V segment lost 4 bases and the J segment 2 bases; nucleotides outside the gene matches: 4. Germline lookup yields CDR1 LNHDA and CDR2 SQIVND (reference sequence). The CDR3 has 16 amino acids. The CDR3 DNA reads TGTGCCAGTAGTAGGACAGGGGGCATCGGCAATCAGCCCCAGCATTTT. This translates into CASSRTGGIGNQPQHF.

This sequence joins TRBV6-6 and TRBJ1-1, with D perhaps matching TRBD1 (5 bases). The CDR3 runs 16 residues. Between the trimmed V and J ends, which lost 6 bases and 3 bases, there was a span of 20 bases. Germline CDR1 MNHNY, CDR2 SVGAGI (reference sequence). This chain's CDR3 is CASRRVGDSYDTEAFF. The CDR3 DNA reads as TGTGCCAGCAGACGGGTGGGGGACTCCTATGACACTGAAGCTTTCTTT.

The chain is built from TRBV7-9 and TRBJ1-2; 8 nucleotides match TRBD1. This CDR3 is 16 amino acids long. Germline loops: CDR1 SEHNR, CDR2 FQNEAQ (reference sequence). With 5 bases clipped from V and 8 bases from J, the junction kept 16 bases outside the gene matches. The CDR3 bases are TGTGCCAGCAGCCCGTTTTCCGTCCAGGGGGCAATCGGCTACACCTTC. It encodes CASSPFSVQGAIGYTF.

CDR3 nucleotide sequence: TGTGCCAGCAGCGCTGCTAGCGGGGGAACCTACGAGCAGTACTTC. This codes for CASSAASGGTYEQYF. The rearrangement links TRBV14 to TRBJ2-7; TRBD2 matches at 10 bases. J gave up 2 bases and V 5 bases, and 6 bases lay outside the gene matches. The length of the CDR3 is 15 residues. Per the germline V gene, CDR1 is SGHDN and CDR2 is FVKESK.

The chain links TRBV6-5 to TRBJ1-1; 7 bases match TRBD1. The CDR3 is 15 residues long. Germline lookup yields CDR1 MNHEY and CDR2 SVGAGI. V was pared by 0 bases and J by 10 bases, with 11 bases of the junction left unmatched. The CDR3 here is CASSYSGRQGRRAFF. CDR3 bases: TGTGCCAGCAGTTACTCGGGTCGACAGGGTAGGAGAGCTTTCTTT.

The chain has TRBV6-5 and TRBJ2-5; the D is unclear. V dropped 5 bases and J dropped 5 bases, with 9 bases sitting between them. The CDR3 totals 12 residues. CDR1 is MNHEY, CDR2 SVGAGI, per germline. The CDR3 sequence: CASSGLGETQYF. The CDR3 region has the DNA TGTGCCAGCAGTGGGCTTGGGGAGACCCAGTACTTC.

For the CDR3, the DNA is TGTGCCGCCATAGCGGGCCCCGCTGGACGGCAGTACTTC. Translated, it gives CAAIAGPAGRQYF. The chain employs TRBV7-2 and TRBJ2-7, with TRBD2 matching over 7 bases. Germline V gives CDR1 SGHTA, CDR2 FQGNSA. J lost 9 bases, V lost 11 bases, and 16 bases had no gene match. The CDR3 has 13 amino acids.

V and J are TRBV7-9 and TRBJ1-1, with TRBD1 matching over 9 bases. Unmatched junction bases numbered 6, after V lost 0 bases and J lost 10 bases. CDR3 length: 14 residues. CDR1 SEHNR and CDR2 FQNEAQ come from the germline V gene (reference sequence). The CDR3 here is CASSLAGQGRGAFF. CDR3 in DNA: TGTGCCAGCAGCTTAGCCGGACAGGGGAGGGGAGCTTTCTTT.